This T cell receptor beta chain was found in a study of T-cell memory formation after mild COVID-19. Details on this clonotype: What it binds is not known.

The 5'RACE method, run with constant-segment primers, produced TCR alpha and TCR beta cDNA libraries (carrying sample barcodes and UMIs). TCRdb reprocessed the 5' RACE reads via MiXCR and lists one record per CDR3 protein. The data contain some 190,000 distinct CDR3 sequences, 15% to 20% of them singletons. Per the germline V gene, CDR1 is SGHKS and CDR2 is YYEKEE (reference sequence). This CDR3 is built from 13 residues. V lost 6 bases and J lost 4, with 13 bases in between. Study observations and caveats: Clones that contracted clustered mainly in CM and EM if CD4+ and in EMRA if CD8+. Clones that shrank (day 15 to 85) were balanced CD4/CD8, whereas later expanders leaned CD4+.

V usage is TRBV5-5 and J usage is TRBJ1-1; possible D gene TRBD1, 6 bases. The origin of this receptor is an adult woman who had mild COVID-19 (a few samples of this study predate the infection). Cell type and time point are not known. The specimen was PBMCs or a T cell subset sorted from them (not recorded which). The CDR3 DNA is TGTGCCAGCACACTCCCAGGGGCCACTGAAGCTTTCTTT. Translating gives CASTLPGATEAFF.